Shown below are 2 T cell receptor beta chains from a single sample sequenced in a study of OX40 agonist ivuxolimab in advanced cancers. Sequencing used immunoSEQ multiplex PCR; TCRdb keeps in-frame clones, though not all of them. The data contain about 96,000 clones, 90% of them singletons. This sample comprised CD4+ or CD8+ T cells sorted from blood, obtained in a trial of the OX40 agonist ivuxolimab. The receptors here all came from an adult with an advanced solid tumor such as melanoma, head and neck, liver or kidney cancer.

J is TRBJ2-6 and V is TRBV4-3; 8 bases agree with TRBD2. Trimming took 6 bases from V and 4 from J; bases not matched to a gene: 11. CDR3 length: 17 residues. Germline lookup yields CDR1 LGHNA and CDR2 YSLEER. The CDR3 nucleotides are TGCGCCAGCAGACCCCAAGCGGGAGACTCCGGGGCCAACGTCCTGACTTTC. Amino acid sequence: CASRPQAGDSGANVLTF.

J is TRBJ1-5 and V is TRBV7-6, with 12 positions matching TRBD1. The V and J ends lost 5 bases and 7 bases, in that order; junction bases with no gene match: 6. The CDR3 has 15 amino acids. The V gene's germline CDR1 is SGHVS and CDR2 FNYEAQ. CDR3 nucleotides: TGTGCCAGCAGCGGGGGACAGGGGGCTGGACAGCCCCAGCATTTT. As protein: CASSGGQGAGQPQHF.